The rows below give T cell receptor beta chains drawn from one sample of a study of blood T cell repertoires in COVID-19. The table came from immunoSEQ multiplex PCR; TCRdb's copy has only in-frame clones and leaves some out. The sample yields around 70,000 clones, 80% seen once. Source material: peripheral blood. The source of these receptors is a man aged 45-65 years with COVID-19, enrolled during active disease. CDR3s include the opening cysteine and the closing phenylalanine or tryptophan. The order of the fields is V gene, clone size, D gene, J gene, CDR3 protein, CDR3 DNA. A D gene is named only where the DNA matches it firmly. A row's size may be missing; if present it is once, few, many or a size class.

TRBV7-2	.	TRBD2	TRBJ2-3	CASKTSGRGDTQYF	TGTGCCAGCAAGACTAGCGGGAGAGGGGATACGCAGTATTTT
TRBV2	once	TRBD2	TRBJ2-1	CASSPQGAGGGNEQFF	TGTGCCAGCAGTCCCCAGGGAGCGGGAGGGGGGAATGAGCAGTTCTTC
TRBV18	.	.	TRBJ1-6	CASSPTGGGNSPLHF	TGTGCCAGCTCACCAACGGGGGGCGGCAATTCACCCCTCCACTTT
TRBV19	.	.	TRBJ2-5	CASSLSGLQETQYF	TGTGCCAGTAGCCTGAGCGGGCTCCAAGAGACCCAGTACTTC
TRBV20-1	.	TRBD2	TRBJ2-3	CSASSGRANADTQYF	TGCAGTGCAAGTAGCGGGAGGGCAAATGCAGATACGCAGTATTTT
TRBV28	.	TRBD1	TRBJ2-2	CATKTGGSTGELFF	TGTGCCACCAAGACAGGGGGTAGCACCGGGGAGCTGTTTTTT
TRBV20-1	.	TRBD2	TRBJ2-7	CSASGLGLAGGGEQYF	TGCAGTGCTAGTGGCCTCGGACTAGCGGGAGGCGGAGAGCAGTACTTC
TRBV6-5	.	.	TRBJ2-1	CASSYTAGNEQFF	TGTGCCAGCAGTTACACAGCGGGCAATGAGCAGTTCTTC
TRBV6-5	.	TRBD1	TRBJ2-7	CASSYGGQGRSYEQYF	TGTGCCAGCAGTTACGGCGGACAGGGTCGATCATACGAGCAGTACTTC
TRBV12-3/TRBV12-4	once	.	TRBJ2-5	CASRQQETQYF	TGTGCCAGCAGGCAGCAAGAGACCCAGTACTTC
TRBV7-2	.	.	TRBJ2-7	CASSPGQNYEQYF	TGTGCCAGCAGCCCCGGACAAAACTACGAGCAGTACTTC
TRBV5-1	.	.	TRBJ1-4	CASHGGATNEKLFF	TGCGCCAGCCATGGGGGGGCAACTAATGAAAAACTGTTTTTT
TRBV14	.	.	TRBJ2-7	CASSPRAFGPYEQYF	TGTGCCAGCAGCCCCAGGGCCTTCGGGCCCTACGAGCAGTACTTC
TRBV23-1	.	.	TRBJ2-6	CASGTGCGANVLTF	TGCGCCAGCGGAACAGGGTGTGGGGCCAACGTCCTGACTTTC
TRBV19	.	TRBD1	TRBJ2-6	CAVAGDRYSGANVLTF	TGTGCCGTTGCAGGGGACAGATACTCTGGGGCCAACGTCCTGACTTTC
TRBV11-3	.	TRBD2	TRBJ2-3	CASSRGLAGVDTQYF	TGTGCCAGCAGTCGGGGACTAGCGGGAGTAGATACGCAGTATTTT
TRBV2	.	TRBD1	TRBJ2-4	CASSGGQGKNIQYF	TGTGCCAGCAGCGGGGGACAGGGCAAAAACATTCAGTACTTC
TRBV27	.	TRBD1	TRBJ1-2	CASSRQGGGYTF	TGTGCCAGCAGCAGACAGGGTGGTGGCTACACCTTC
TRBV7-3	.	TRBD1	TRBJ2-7	CASSLTPGGTYEQYF	TGTGCCAGCAGCTTAACCCCAGGGGGCACCTACGAGCAGTACTTC
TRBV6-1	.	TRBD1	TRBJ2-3	CASSEPRGQGRDTQYF	TGTGCCAGCAGTGAACCTAGGGGACAGGGACGAGATACGCAGTATTTT
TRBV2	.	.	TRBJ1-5	CASSEQGRRNQPQHF	TGTGCCAGCAGTGAACAGGGGAGAAGGAATCAGCCCCAGCATTTT
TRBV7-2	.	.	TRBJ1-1	CASSPVRQKNTEAFF	TGTGCCAGCAGCCCCGTGCGTCAAAAAAACACTGAAGCTTTCTTT
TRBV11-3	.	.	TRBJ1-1	CASSLGGEGSEAFF	TGTGCCAGCAGTCTAGGCGGGGAGGGTTCTGAAGCTTTCTTT
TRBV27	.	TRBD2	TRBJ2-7	CAPPFSGRAGYDEQYF	TGTGCCCCCCCATTTAGCGGGAGGGCCGGTTACGACGAGCAGTACTTC
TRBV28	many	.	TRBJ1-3	CASSIGQSSGNTIYF	TGTGCCAGCAGTATCGGACAGAGCTCTGGAAACACCATATATTTT
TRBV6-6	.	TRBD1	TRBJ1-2	CASSYGQGKGSGYTF	TGTGCCAGCAGTTACGGACAGGGTAAAGGGAGTGGCTACACCTTC
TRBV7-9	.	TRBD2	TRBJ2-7	CASSLRLANEQYF	TGTGCCAGCAGCTTAAGACTAGCTAACGAGCAGTACTTC
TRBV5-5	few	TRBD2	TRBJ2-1	CASRVLSGTGYNEQFF	TGTGCCAGCAGGGTGCTTAGCGGGACGGGGTACAATGAGCAGTTCTTC
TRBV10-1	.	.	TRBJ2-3	CASSENTGVDTQYF	TGCGCCAGCAGTGAGAACACAGGAGTAGATACGCAGTATTTT
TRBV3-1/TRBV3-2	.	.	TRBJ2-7	CASSPLQGVYEQYF	TGTGCCAGCAGCCCCTTACAAGGAGTTTACGAGCAGTACTTC
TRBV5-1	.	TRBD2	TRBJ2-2	CASSLVAGGLANTGELFF	TGCGCCAGCAGCTTGGTAGCGGGAGGACTCGCGAACACCGGGGAGCTGTTTTTT
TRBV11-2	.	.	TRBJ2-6	CASSSRRRDGANVLTF	TGTGCCAGCAGCTCTCGGCGGCGGGACGGGGCCAACGTCCTGACTTTC
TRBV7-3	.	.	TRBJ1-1	CASSHRVGDTEAFF	TGTGCCAGCAGTCACAGGGTTGGGGACACTGAAGCTTTCTTT
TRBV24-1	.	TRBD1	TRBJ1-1	CATRGQGSTEAFF	TGTGCCACCAGGGGACAGGGTAGTACTGAAGCTTTCTTT
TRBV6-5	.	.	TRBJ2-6	CASTLQVSGANVLTF	TGTGCCAGCACTTTACAGGTCTCTGGGGCCAACGTCCTGACTTTC
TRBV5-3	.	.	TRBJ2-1	CARSLGGDYNEQFF	TGTGCCAGAAGCTTGGGGGGAGATTACAATGAGCAGTTCTTC
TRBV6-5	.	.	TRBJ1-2	CASSGRRSAYGYTF	TGTGCCAGCTCCGGGAGGAGATCGGCCTATGGCTACACCTTC
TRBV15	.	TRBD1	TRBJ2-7	CATSSGGTGKDEQYF	TGTGCCACCAGCAGCGGAGGGACAGGGAAGGACGAGCAGTACTTC
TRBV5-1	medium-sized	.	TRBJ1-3	CASSLAGLNTIYF	TGCGCCAGCAGCTTAGCAGGCCTGAACACCATATATTTT
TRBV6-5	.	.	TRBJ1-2	CASRYGGGGYGYTF	TGTGCCAGCCGTTACGGAGGCGGGGGCTATGGCTACACCTTC
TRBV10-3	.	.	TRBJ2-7	CAISELGLIGEQYF	TGTGCCATCAGTGAGCTAGGCCTGATCGGCGAGCAGTACTTC
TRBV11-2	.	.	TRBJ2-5	CASSPRETQYF	TGTGCCAGCAGCCCCCGGGAGACCCAGTACTTC
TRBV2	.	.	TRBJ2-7	CASSDWRGEQYF	TGTGCCAGCAGTGATTGGAGGGGCGAGCAGTACTTC
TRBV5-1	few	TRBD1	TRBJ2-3	CASSLVGTGAGGGTQYF	TGCGCCAGCAGCTTGGTAGGGACAGGGGCAGGAGGTGGTACGCAGTATTTT